The rows below give T cell receptor beta chains drawn from one sample of a study of blood T cell repertoires in COVID-19. Generated by immunoSEQ multiplex PCR, the TCRdb table keeps only in-frame clones and is missing some. Of 330,000 or so clones listed, under 95% are singletons. Sequenced material: PBMCs or T cells enriched from blood (not recorded which). The receptors were sampled from a woman aged 25-40 years who had recovered from COVID-19. The CDR3 runs from the conserved cysteine through the conserved F or W. Each record gives: V gene, J gene, D gene, clone size, CDR3 DNA, CDR3 protein. D genes are given only for firm matches. Size tells how often a clone was seen (once, few, many) or the class of an expanded clone, and some rows leave it out.

TRBV11-3	TRBJ1-1	.	.	TGTGCCAGCAGCTTTGAAGGGGGCACTGAAGCTTTCTTT	CASSFEGGTEAFF
TRBV5-1	TRBJ1-3	.	.	TGCGCCAGCAGCTTGGTTCCTGGCATCTCTGGAAACACCATATATTTT	CASSLVPGISGNTIYF
TRBV4-1	TRBJ2-5	TRBD2	.	TGCGCCAGCAGCCCCAGATACCGACTAGCGGGAGGAGAGACCCAGTACTTC	CASSPRYRLAGGETQYF
TRBV30	TRBJ1-3	.	once	TGTGCCTGGGGAGACAGGAACTCTGGAAACACCATATATTTT	CAWGDRNSGNTIYF
TRBV4-1	TRBJ2-5	.	.	TGCGCCAGCAGCCAAAAACTCATACTCGGGGAGACCCAGTACTTC	CASSQKLILGETQYF
TRBV5-1	TRBJ2-3	TRBD2	.	TGCGCCAGCAGCAAACAGCGGGGGGGCACAGATACGCAGTATTTT	CASSKQRGGTDTQYF
TRBV6-5	TRBJ2-7	.	.	TGTGCCAGCAGTTACTCGAGTGTGGGGAGTGGGTACGAGCAGTACTTC	CASSYSSVGSGYEQYF
TRBV9	TRBJ2-2	.	.	TGTGCCAGCAGCACCCGCGGGGCTAACACCGGGGAGCTGTTTTTT	CASSTRGANTGELFF
TRBV5-6	TRBJ2-7	TRBD1	.	TGTGCCAGCAGCTTGAAGGGGGCTCCGACCGAGCAGTACTTC	CASSLKGAPTEQYF
TRBV5-4	TRBJ2-1	TRBD2	.	TGTGCCAGCAGCTCCGGAGCGGGAGTAGCAAATGAGCAGTTCTTC	CASSSGAGVANEQFF
TRBV7-9	TRBJ1-2	.	.	TGTGCCAGCAGCTTAGTTCTGGCCTATGGCTACACCTTC	CASSLVLAYGYTF
TRBV7-2	TRBJ2-2	.	.	TGTGCCAGCAGCTTAGCGCTATCGGGGGTACCTACCGGGGAGCTGTTTTTT	CASSLALSGVPTGELFF
TRBV28	TRBJ1-5	TRBD1	.	TGTGCCAGCAATCTACAGGGGGAGAACGCTGAGCAGCCCCAGCATTTT	CASNLQGENAEQPQHF
TRBV19	TRBJ1-5	.	.	TGTGCCAGTAGTCTTTTGTACAATCAGCCCCAGCATTTT	CASSLLYNQPQHF
TRBV24-1	TRBJ1-5	.	.	TGTGCCACCAGTGACGCACAGGTCCAGCCCCAGCATTTT	CATSDAQVQPQHF
TRBV5-6	TRBJ2-7	TRBD2	.	TGTGCCAGCAGCTTAGCGGGGATCTACGAGCAGTACTTC	CASSLAGIYEQYF
TRBV7-2	TRBJ2-5	TRBD1	.	TGTGCCAGCAGCTCACTTGGACAGGGAGAAGAGACCCAGTACTTC	CASSSLGQGEETQYF
TRBV3-1/TRBV3-2	TRBJ2-7	TRBD2	.	TGTGCCAGCAGCCTGAACCCGGGGGGTTCGTACGAGCAGTACTTC	CASSLNPGGSYEQYF
TRBV7-9	TRBJ2-2	.	.	TGTGCCAGCAGCTTAGGTCCCAGGGGGAACACCGGGGAGCTGTTTTTT	CASSLGPRGNTGELFF
TRBV3-1/TRBV3-2	TRBJ1-4	.	.	TGTGCCAGCAGCCAAGCCTTCCCCAAGGCAGGAGGCGATGAAAAACTGTTTTTT	CASSQAFPKAGGDEKLFF
TRBV27	TRBJ2-7	TRBD2	.	TGTGCCAGCAGTTTATGGACTAGCGGGGCGGAGGAGCAGTACTTC	CASSLWTSGAEEQYF
TRBV2	TRBJ2-1	TRBD2	.	TGTGCCCGGGGGGGCGCGAGCTCCTACAATGAGCAGTTCTTC	CARGGASSYNEQFF
TRBV7-9	TRBJ1-2	.	.	TGTGCCAGCAGCTATAAGACAGCTAACTATGGCTACACCTTC	CASSYKTANYGYTF
TRBV25-1	TRBJ1-5	TRBD1	.	TGTGCCAGCAGTGAAAACGAAGGGACAGGTAATCAGCCCCAGCATTTT	CASSENEGTGNQPQHF
TRBV2	TRBJ2-7	.	.	TGTGCCAGCAGTGTCTCAGGCCCCTACGAGCAGTACTTC	CASSVSGPYEQYF
TRBV7-3	TRBJ2-6	TRBD1	.	TGTGCCAGCAGCCCCGGACAGGGTTCCTCTGGGGCCAACGTCCTGACTTTC	CASSPGQGSSGANVLTF
TRBV3-1/TRBV3-2	TRBJ2-3	TRBD2	.	TGTGCCAGCAGCCAAGCGTTGTCTAGCGGGGGGACAGATACGCAGTATTTT	CASSQALSSGGTDTQYF
TRBV29-1	TRBJ2-3	.	.	TGCAGCGTTAAACAGGGAGATACGCAGTATTTT	CSVKQGDTQYF
TRBV2	TRBJ1-1	TRBD1	few	TGTGCCAGCAACAGACAGGGTTTGGCTTTCTTT	CASNRQGLAFF
TRBV7-2	TRBJ2-7	TRBD2	.	TGTGCCAGCAGCGCGGGCGCGGGGCTAGCGGGACATTACGAGCAGTACTTC	CASSAGAGLAGHYEQYF
TRBV30	TRBJ1-4	.	.	TGTGCCTGGAGTGCCCGTCGGGGAGAAAAACTGTTTTTT	CAWSARRGEKLFF
TRBV4-2	TRBJ2-3	.	.	TGTGCCAGCAGCCAAGATCCGACAAGGTCCAGCACAGATACGCAGTATTTT	CASSQDPTRSSTDTQYF
TRBV18	TRBJ1-5	.	.	TGTGCCAGCTCGTACAGGGCCGAACAGCCCCAGCATTTT	CASSYRAEQPQHF
TRBV27	TRBJ2-7	TRBD1	.	TGTGCCAGCAGTTTAGAGGGGGCCCGTAGGTACGAGCAGTACTTC	CASSLEGARRYEQYF
TRBV2	TRBJ2-7	.	.	TGTGCCAGCAGTGAAGGTTACAGCCCGACCTACGAGCAGTACTTC	CASSEGYSPTYEQYF
TRBV5-1	TRBJ2-3	.	.	TGCGCCAGCAGCTGGGGCACTAGCACAGATACGCAGTATTTT	CASSWGTSTDTQYF
TRBV19	TRBJ2-1	.	.	TGTGCCAGTAGTACCGGTTCGGGCTCCTACAATGAGCAGTTCTTC	CASSTGSGSYNEQFF
TRBV4-1	TRBJ2-7	.	.	TGCGCCAGCAGCCAAGAAGCAGACAATTACGAGCAGTACTTC	CASSQEADNYEQYF
TRBV6-5	TRBJ2-1	TRBD1	.	TGTGCCAGCAGGCCCGGGACAGGTAGCCAGTTCTTC	CASRPGTGSQFF
TRBV15	TRBJ1-5	.	.	TGTGCCACCAGCAGCGGCCCAGGGGATCAGCCCCAGCATTTT	CATSSGPGDQPQHF
TRBV19	TRBJ2-7	TRBD1	.	TGTGCCAGTAGTCCCGGGACAGGGGGCGCGTACGAGCAGTACTTC	CASSPGTGGAYEQYF
TRBV24-1	TRBJ2-1	TRBD2	.	TGTGCCACCAGTGATCCCGGTGGGGGAGGGCCGCGTGAGCAGTTCTTC	CATSDPGGGGPREQFF
TRBV11-2	TRBJ1-2	.	.	TGTGCCAGCAGCTTAGCCGGCAGGTCCCTCTATGGCTACACCTTC	CASSLAGRSLYGYTF
TRBV3-1/TRBV3-2	TRBJ2-2	TRBD2	.	TGTGCCAGCAGCCAAAGACTAGCGGCTACACCGGGGGGGCTGTTTTTT	CASSQRLAATPGGLFF
TRBV5-1	TRBJ1-2	TRBD1	.	TGCGCCAGCAGCTTGGGGCAGGGGGCCGGTTCAGGTGGCTACACCTTC	CASSLGQGAGSGGYTF
TRBV2	TRBJ2-3	TRBD2	.	TGTGCCAGCAGGGGACTAGCGTCGGGCACAGATACGCAGTATTTT	CASRGLASGTDTQYF
TRBV11-3	TRBJ2-1	TRBD2	few	TGTGCCAGCAGCCAGCGGGAGGGTTCCTACAATGAGCAGTTCTTC	CASSQREGSYNEQFF
TRBV28	TRBJ1-2	.	.	TGTGCCAGCAGTCGGCCCACCGCGGGCTATGGCTACACCTTC	CASSRPTAGYGYTF
TRBV7-2	TRBJ1-6	.	once	TGTGCCAGCAGCTTAGGACAGTTTAATTCACCCCTCCACTTT	CASSLGQFNSPLHF
TRBV15	TRBJ2-3	TRBD1	.	TGTGCCACCAGCAGGACAGGGCGAGGAACAGATACGCAGTATTTT	CATSRTGRGTDTQYF
TRBV3-1/TRBV3-2	TRBJ2-1	TRBD2	.	TGTGCCAGCAGCCGCCGTAGCGGGAGACGAAATGAGCAGTTCTTC	CASSRRSGRRNEQFF
TRBV5-5	TRBJ2-7	.	.	TGTGCCAGCAGCGCTAGCTTTCTGGAGCAGTACTTC	CASSASFLEQYF
TRBV6-5	TRBJ1-1	TRBD1	.	TGTGCCAGCAGTATACAGGGGGTAGTGAACACTGAAGCTTTCTTT	CASSIQGVVNTEAFF
TRBV29-1	TRBJ2-7	TRBD2	.	TGCAGCGTTGGGCCACTAGCGGGAGGGAGCGAGCAGTACTTC	CSVGPLAGGSEQYF
TRBV7-2	TRBJ2-7	TRBD2	.	TGTGCCAGCAGCTTAGCCAGCGGGAGTGGTTACGAGCAGTACTTC	CASSLASGSGYEQYF
TRBV7-2	TRBJ2-4	.	.	TGTGCCAGCAGCTACCAACAGGGTGCCAAAAACATTCAGTACTTC	CASSYQQGAKNIQYF
TRBV5-8	TRBJ2-1	.	.	TGTGCCAGCAGCTCTAGTTACGGAAACAATGAGCAGTTCTTC	CASSSSYGNNEQFF